These T cell receptor beta chains were read from a single sample in a study of T cells in Graves' hyperthyroidism and ophthalmopathy. TCRdb independently ran MiXCR on the multiplex PCR reads; one entry per CDR3 protein. The sample contains fewer than 200,000 distinct CDR3 sequences, about a sixth of which appear only once. The specimen sequenced was blood. The origin of the receptors is a woman between 45 and 65 years old with Graves' hyperthyroidism. Both conserved end residues are part of each CDR3. The D gene is left open where the match is weak. The size field is filled for only some rows; it gives once, few, many or a size class.

size: many; V: TRBV6-6; D: TRBD1; J: TRBJ1-2; CDR3: CASSYTLTGGGEGYTF; DNA: TGTGCCAGCAGTTACACCCTGACAGGGGGAGGAGAAGGCTACACCTTC
size: many; V: TRBV9; D: NA; J: TRBJ2-3; CDR3: CASSVGWPGTGTDTQYF; DNA: TGTGCCAGCAGCGTAGGATGGCCCGGGACTGGCACAGATACGCAGTATTTT
size: many; V: TRBV7-3; D: NA; J: TRBJ2-1; CDR3: CASSLTYSYNEQFF; DNA: TGTGCCAGCAGCTTAACCTACTCCTACAATGAGCAGTTCTTC
size: many; V: TRBV5-5; D: NA; J: TRBJ2-5; CDR3: CASSLGASSLETQYF; DNA: TGTGCCAGCAGCTTGGGGGCTTCCTCTCTGGAGACCCAGTACTTC
size: many; V: TRBV27; D: NA; J: TRBJ1-1; CDR3: CASSLSETGNTEAFF; DNA: TGTGCCAGCAGTCTCTCGGAGACAGGGAACACTGAAGCTTTCTTT
size: many; V: TRBV27; D: NA; J: TRBJ1-6; CDR3: CASSPIYQQRDKRVSPLHF; DNA: TGTGCCAGCAGTCCGATATACCAACAGCGGGACAAAAGGGTCTCACCCCTCCACTTT
size: many; V: TRBV18; D: NA; J: TRBJ2-3; CDR3: CASSPPSTDTQYF; DNA: TGTGCCAGCTCACCACCTAGCACAGATACGCAGTATTTT
size: many; V: TRBV5-8; D: TRBD2; J: TRBJ2-1; CDR3: CASSLALAGGEQFF; DNA: TGTGCCAGCAGCTTGGCTCTAGCGGGGGGTGAGCAGTTCTTC
size: many; V: TRBV12-3/TRBV12-4; D: NA; J: TRBJ2-2; CDR3: CASSFSSNTGELFF; DNA: TGTGCCAGCAGTTTCAGCTCGAACACCGGGGAGCTGTTTTTT
size: many; V: TRBV12-3/TRBV12-4; D: NA; J: TRBJ1-3; CDR3: CASSLQSGRPGNTIYF; DNA: TGTGCCAGCAGTTTACAGTCGGGGCGACCTGGAAACACCATATATTTT
size: NA; V: TRBV18; D: NA; J: TRBJ2-5; CDR3: CASSLQGIQETQYF; DNA: TGTGCCAGCTCGCTACAGGGAATTCAAGAGACCCAGTACTTC
size: many; V: TRBV6-2/TRBV6-3; D: NA; J: TRBJ2-3; CDR3: CASSYGESTDTQYF; DNA: TGTGCCAGCAGTTACGGCGAAAGCACAGATACGCAGTATTTT
size: many; V: TRBV5-1; D: NA; J: TRBJ2-3; CDR3: CASSQDGGSDTQYF; DNA: TGCGCCAGCAGCCAAGACGGGGGATCAGATACGCAGTATTTT
size: few; V: TRBV3-1; D: TRBD1; J: TRBJ2-2; CDR3: CASSQGQGWMNTGELFF; DNA: TGTGCCAGCAGCCAGGGACAGGGATGGATGAACACCGGGGAGCTGTTTTTT
size: many; V: TRBV7-2; D: NA; J: TRBJ2-2; CDR3: CASNEGGGLTGELFF; DNA: TGTGCCAGCAATGAGGGGGGGGGCCTCACCGGGGAGCTGTTTTTT
size: many; V: TRBV29-1; D: NA; J: TRBJ2-2; CDR3: CSVEAWAGELFF; DNA: TGCAGCGTTGAAGCGTGGGCCGGGGAGCTGTTTTTT
size: many; V: TRBV10-3; D: NA; J: TRBJ1-2; CDR3: CAISEIGVGYTF; DNA: TGTGCCATCAGTGAGATCGGAGTAGGCTACACCTTC
size: many; V: TRBV7-9; D: NA; J: TRBJ2-2; CDR3: CASSLGVRNTGELFF; DNA: TGTGCCAGCAGCTTAGGGGTCAGGAACACCGGGGAGCTGTTTTTT
size: NA; V: TRBV4-1; D: NA; J: TRBJ1-2; CDR3: CASSQVRDVRIGYTF; DNA: TGCGCCAGCAGCCAAGTTAGGGATGTGCGAATTGGCTACACCTTC
size: NA; V: TRBV5-1; D: NA; J: TRBJ2-1; CDR3: CASSLEKYSYNEQFF; DNA: TGCGCCAGCAGCTTGGAGAAGTATTCCTACAATGAGCAGTTCTTC
size: few; V: TRBV28; D: NA; J: TRBJ1-4; CDR3: CASSQAGPNEKLFF; DNA: TGTGCCAGCTCCCAGGCGGGACCTAATGAAAAACTGTTTTTT
size: many; V: TRBV12-3/TRBV12-4; D: NA; J: TRBJ2-7; CDR3: CASSFRFTRYEQYF; DNA: TGTGCCAGCAGTTTCAGGTTTACCCGCTACGAGCAGTACTTC
size: few; V: TRBV5-4; D: NA; J: TRBJ1-1; CDR3: CASSLDAGVTEAFF; DNA: TGTGCCAGCAGCTTGGACGCAGGGGTTACTGAAGCTTTCTTT
size: many; V: TRBV6-2/TRBV6-3; D: NA; J: TRBJ1-6; CDR3: CASSPVGGLGSPLHF; DNA: TGTGCCAGCAGTCCCGTCGGGGGGCTTGGATCACCCCTCCACTTT
size: NA; V: TRBV7-2; D: NA; J: TRBJ1-2; CDR3: CASSLAWDRYTF; DNA: TGTGCCAGCAGCTTAGCATGGGATCGCTACACCTTC
size: many; V: TRBV10-3; D: NA; J: TRBJ1-1; CDR3: CAISGTVRTEAFF; DNA: TGTGCCATCAGTGGGACAGTGAGGACTGAAGCTTTCTTT
size: many; V: TRBV9; D: NA; J: TRBJ1-2; CDR3: CASSGADSLSHGYTF; DNA: TGTGCCAGCAGCGGAGCGGACTCCCTTAGTCATGGCTACACCTTC
size: many; V: TRBV7-8; D: TRBD1; J: TRBJ1-3; CDR3: CASSPRDRPISGNTIYF; DNA: TGTGCCAGCAGCCCCCGGGACAGACCCATCTCTGGAAACACCATATATTTT
size: many; V: TRBV10-3; D: NA; J: TRBJ1-1; CDR3: CAISENVRMNTEAFF; DNA: TGTGCCATCAGTGAGAATGTTCGAATGAACACTGAAGCTTTCTTT
size: many; V: TRBV20-1; D: TRBD1; J: TRBJ1-5; CDR3: CSADRDSNQPQHF; DNA: TGCAGTGCAGACAGGGATAGCAATCAGCCCCAGCATTTT
size: many; V: TRBV2; D: TRBD2; J: TRBJ2-5; CDR3: CASAPPASGGAGETQYF; DNA: TGTGCCAGTGCCCCGCCGGCTAGCGGGGGGGCAGGGGAGACCCAGTACTTC
size: few; V: TRBV3-1; D: NA; J: TRBJ1-2; CDR3: CASSGQARNYGYTF; DNA: TGTGCCAGCTCGGGGCAGGCTCGTAACTATGGCTACACCTTC
size: many; V: TRBV2; D: TRBD1; J: TRBJ1-5; CDR3: CASSTRGGTGGLSNQPQHF; DNA: TGTGCCAGCAGTACGAGGGGAGGGACAGGGGGTTTGAGCAATCAGCCCCAGCATTTT
size: few; V: TRBV19; D: NA; J: TRBJ2-6; CDR3: CASSFGARAVGANVLTF; DNA: TGTGCCAGTAGTTTTGGGGCCCGGGCTGTTGGGGCCAACGTCCTGACTTTC
size: many; V: TRBV20-1; D: NA; J: TRBJ2-7; CDR3: CSAWPRGYEQYF; DNA: TGCAGTGCTTGGCCTAGAGGATACGAGCAGTACTTC
size: many; V: TRBV3-1; D: NA; J: TRBJ1-1; CDR3: CASSQFWEGWNTEAFF; DNA: TGTGCCAGCAGCCAATTCTGGGAAGGATGGAACACTGAAGCTTTCTTT
size: many; V: TRBV7-3; D: NA; J: TRBJ2-5; CDR3: CASSATGGQETQYF; DNA: TGTGCCAGCAGCGCAACCGGGGGCCAAGAGACCCAGTACTTC
size: many; V: TRBV7-9; D: NA; J: TRBJ2-3; CDR3: CASSPLTGVTTDTQYF; DNA: TGTGCCAGCAGCCCCCTAACGGGGGTTACCACAGATACGCAGTATTTT
size: many; V: TRBV27; D: NA; J: TRBJ2-7; CDR3: CASGVYEQYF; DNA: TGTGCTTCGGGGGTCTACGAGCAGTACTTC
size: many; V: TRBV6-1; D: NA; J: TRBJ2-7; CDR3: CASSSRQLGSAYEQYF; DNA: TGTGCCAGCAGTTCCCGACAGTTAGGGAGTGCCTACGAGCAGTACTTC
size: many; V: TRBV7-6; D: NA; J: TRBJ1-1; CDR3: CASSFLGSEAFF; DNA: TGTGCCAGCAGCTTTTTGGGGTCCGAAGCTTTCTTT
size: many; V: TRBV20-1; D: NA; J: TRBJ2-7; CDR3: CSASFQADIYEQYF; DNA: TGCAGTGCTAGTTTCCAAGCTGACATCTACGAGCAGTACTTC
size: many; V: TRBV2; D: TRBD1; J: TRBJ1-1; CDR3: CASSERQGVAFF; DNA: TGTGCCAGCAGTGAAAGGCAGGGGGTCGCTTTCTTT
size: NA; V: TRBV4-2; D: NA; J: TRBJ2-5; CDR3: CASSPPPSLLSGSPETQYF; DNA: TGTGCCAGCAGCCCCCCCCCCTCACTACTTAGCGGCTCACCAGAGACCCAGTACTTC